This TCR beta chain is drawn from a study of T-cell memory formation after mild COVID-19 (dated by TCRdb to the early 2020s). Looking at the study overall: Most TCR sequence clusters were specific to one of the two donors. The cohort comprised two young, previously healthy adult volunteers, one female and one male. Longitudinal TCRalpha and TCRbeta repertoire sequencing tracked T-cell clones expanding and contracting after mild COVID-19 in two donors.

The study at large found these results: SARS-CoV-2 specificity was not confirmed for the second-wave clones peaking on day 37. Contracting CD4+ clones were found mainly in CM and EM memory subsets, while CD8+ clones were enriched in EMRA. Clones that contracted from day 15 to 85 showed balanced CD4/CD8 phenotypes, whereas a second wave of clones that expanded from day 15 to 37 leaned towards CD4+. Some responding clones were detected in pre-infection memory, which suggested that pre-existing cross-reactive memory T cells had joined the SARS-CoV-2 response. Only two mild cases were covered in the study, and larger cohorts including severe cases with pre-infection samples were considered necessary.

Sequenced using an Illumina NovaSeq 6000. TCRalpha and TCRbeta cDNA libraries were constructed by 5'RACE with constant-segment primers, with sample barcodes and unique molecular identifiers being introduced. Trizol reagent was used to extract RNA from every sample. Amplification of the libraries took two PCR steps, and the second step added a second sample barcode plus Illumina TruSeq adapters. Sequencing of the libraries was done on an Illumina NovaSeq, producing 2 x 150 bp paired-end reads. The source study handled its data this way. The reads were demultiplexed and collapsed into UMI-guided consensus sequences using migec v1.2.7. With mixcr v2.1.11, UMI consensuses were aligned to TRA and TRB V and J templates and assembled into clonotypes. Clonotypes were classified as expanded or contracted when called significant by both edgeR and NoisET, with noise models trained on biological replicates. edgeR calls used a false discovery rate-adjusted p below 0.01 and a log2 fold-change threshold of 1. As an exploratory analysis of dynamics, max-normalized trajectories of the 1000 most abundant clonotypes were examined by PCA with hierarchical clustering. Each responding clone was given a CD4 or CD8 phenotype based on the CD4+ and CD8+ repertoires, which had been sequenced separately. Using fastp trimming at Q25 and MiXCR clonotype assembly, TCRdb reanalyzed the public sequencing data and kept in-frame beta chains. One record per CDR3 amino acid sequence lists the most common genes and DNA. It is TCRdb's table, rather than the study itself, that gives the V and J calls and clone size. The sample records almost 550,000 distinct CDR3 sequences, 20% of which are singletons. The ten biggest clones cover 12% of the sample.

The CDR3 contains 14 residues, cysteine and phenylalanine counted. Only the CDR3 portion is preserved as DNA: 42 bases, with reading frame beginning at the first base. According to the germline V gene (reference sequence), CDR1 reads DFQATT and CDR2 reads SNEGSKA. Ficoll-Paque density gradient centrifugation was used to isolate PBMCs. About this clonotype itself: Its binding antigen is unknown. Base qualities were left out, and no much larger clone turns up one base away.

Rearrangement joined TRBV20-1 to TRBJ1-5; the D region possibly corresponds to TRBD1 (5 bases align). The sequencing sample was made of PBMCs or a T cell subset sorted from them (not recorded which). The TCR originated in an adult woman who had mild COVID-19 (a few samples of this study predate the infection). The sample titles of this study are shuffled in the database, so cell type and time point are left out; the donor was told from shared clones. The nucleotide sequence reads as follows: TGCCTGACGGGGCCACCTAATAGCAATCAGCCCCAGCATTTT. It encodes CLTGPPNSNQPQHF.